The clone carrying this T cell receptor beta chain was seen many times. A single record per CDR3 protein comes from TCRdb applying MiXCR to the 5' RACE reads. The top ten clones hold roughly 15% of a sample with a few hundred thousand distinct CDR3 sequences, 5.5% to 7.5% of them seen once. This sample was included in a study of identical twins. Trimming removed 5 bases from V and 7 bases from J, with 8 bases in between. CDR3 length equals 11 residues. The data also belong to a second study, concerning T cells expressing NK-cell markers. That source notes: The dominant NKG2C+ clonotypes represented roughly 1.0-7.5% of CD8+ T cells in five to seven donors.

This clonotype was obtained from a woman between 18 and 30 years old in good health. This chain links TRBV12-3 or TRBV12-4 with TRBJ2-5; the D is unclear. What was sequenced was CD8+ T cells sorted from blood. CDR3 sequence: CASSPDGTQYF. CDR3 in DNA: TGTGCCAGCAGTCCCGACGGGACCCAGTACTTC.